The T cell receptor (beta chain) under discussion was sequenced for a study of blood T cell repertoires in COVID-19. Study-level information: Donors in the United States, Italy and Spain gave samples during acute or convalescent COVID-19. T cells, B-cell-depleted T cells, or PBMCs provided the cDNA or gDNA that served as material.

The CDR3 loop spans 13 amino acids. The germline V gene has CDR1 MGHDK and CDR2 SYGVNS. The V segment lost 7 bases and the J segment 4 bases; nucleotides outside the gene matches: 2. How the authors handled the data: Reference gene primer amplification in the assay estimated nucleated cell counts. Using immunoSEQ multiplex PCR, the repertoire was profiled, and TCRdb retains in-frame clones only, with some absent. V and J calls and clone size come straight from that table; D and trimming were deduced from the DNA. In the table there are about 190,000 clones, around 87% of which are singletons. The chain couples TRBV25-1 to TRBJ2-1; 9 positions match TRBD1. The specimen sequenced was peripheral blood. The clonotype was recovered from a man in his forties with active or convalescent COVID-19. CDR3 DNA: TGTGCCAGCAAGGGACAGGGTTACAATGAGCAGTTCTTC. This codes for CASKGQGYNEQFF. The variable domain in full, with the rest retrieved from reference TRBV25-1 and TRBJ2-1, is EADIYQTPRYLVIGTGKKITLECSQTMGHDKMYWYQQDPGMELHLIHYSYGVNSTEKGDLSSESTVSRIRTEHFPLTLESARPSHTSQYLCASKGQGYNEQFFGPGTRLTVL.